What follows describes a single TCR beta chain. It has no known antigen specificity. No clone much larger than this one lies a single base away; base qualities are absent. Whole blood was collected in K2EDTA tubes by collaborating institutions according to the institutions' own protocols. For TCRbeta analysis, collaborators shipped samples in one of three forms: frozen whole blood, isolated PBMCs, or DNA extracted from either of those sample types. V and J lose 2 bases and 6 bases, and a span of 14 bases separates them. CDR1 and CDR2 (GTSNPN, SVGIG) derive from the germline V gene (reference sequence). Including the terminal cysteine and phenylalanine, the CDR3 comprises 14 residues. The entry retains the CDR3 DNA only, 42 bases that are in frame from base 1. TCRbeta CDR3 regions were amplified from genomic DNA by means of the immunoSEQ Assay, a bias-controlled multiplex PCR. From the authors' description of their analysis: Within the assay, amplification of reference gene primers was used to estimate how many nucleated cells each sample contained. Sequence reads were collapsed and filtered to measure the absolute abundance of every unique TCRbeta CDR3 rearrangement. For each sample, productive Simpson clonality was calculated as the square root of Simpson's diversity index over productive rearrangements. TCRdb mirrors the immuneACCESS table, restricted to in-frame sequences. Some clones are absent from its copies; in checked studies, under half trace to an unresolved V gene, and the reason for the others is unknown. The V and J calls and clone size are taken from that table; D and trimming were inferred from the DNA. This sample comprises tens of thousands of clones, around 67% of them detected only once. The ten top clones hold 2.5% to 3% of the sample.

This entry comes from a study of blood T cell repertoires in COVID-19 (TCRdb year 2020). Notes on the research overall: Samples covering the acute and convalescent phases of COVID-19 were provided by collaborators in the United States, Italy and Spain. The repertoires were released in a freely available public database intended as a resource for research on the immune response to SARS-CoV-2. The material from the prospective study consisted of cDNA or gDNA derived from T cells, B-cell-depleted T cells, or PBMCs. The samples were drawn from the first 160 participants of the ongoing ImmuneRACE study and from some 1,300 subjects provided by 6 global collaborators. Subjects who had been exposed to COVID-19, were actively infected with it, or had recovered from it provided the deeply sampled blood TCRbeta repertoires that made up the dataset. A de-identified subject ID, COVID-19 status, age in years and sex were almost always included in the sample metadata. Where available, HLA class I and class II types were obtained from metadata supplied by the sample provider rather than from assay-based typing.

What the work shows at the level of the full study, not this receptor alone: The quantity of clinical and demographic metadata differed by source and by participant and was supplied without curation.

The sequence came from a human donor with acute or convalescent COVID-19. The donor label of this sample is uncertain. The rearrangement combines TRBV30 with TRBJ1-5; a tentative D match to TRBD1 spans 5 bases. The sequencing sample was made of peripheral blood. The CDR3 protein: CAWSRMGGSQPQHF. The DNA sequence is as follows: TGTGCCTGGAGTCGGATGGGGGGAAGTCAGCCCCAGCATTTT.